The 8 T cell receptor beta chains listed next were all sequenced from one sample in a study of blood T cell repertoires in COVID-19. The protocol was immunoSEQ multiplex PCR, while the TCRdb copy is restricted to in-frame clones and leaves out a portion. The table records over 350,000 clones, roughly nine tenths of them present only once. Sequenced input: PBMCs or T cells enriched from blood (not recorded which). These receptors were obtained from a woman between 35 and 50 years old who had been exposed to COVID-19.

V usage is TRBV5-1 and J usage is TRBJ1-1, with 10 bases that match TRBD1. The CDR3 has 14 amino acids. Germline V lookup: CDR1 SGHRS, CDR2 YFSETQ. The V gene end was trimmed by 4 bases and the J gene end by 8 bases; junction bases not matched to a gene: 8. The CDR3 is CASSPGQGDREAFF. DNA of the CDR3: TGCGCCAGCAGCCCTGGACAGGGGGATAGGGAAGCTTTCTTT.

V usage is TRBV3-1 (or the pseudogene TRBV3-2) and J usage is TRBJ1-2; the D is unclear. Looked up from germline, CDR1 is LGHDT and CDR2 is YNNKEL (reference sequence). This CDR3 spans 14 amino acids. V lost 2 bases, J lost 2 bases, and 9 bases lay in between. The CDR3 spells CASSQQVINYGYTF. Written as DNA, the CDR3 is TGTGCCAGCAGCCAACAGGTTATAAACTATGGCTACACCTTC.

The V and J genes are TRBV2 and TRBJ1-6, with 7 nucleotides matching TRBD1. The V gene end was trimmed by 6 bases and the J gene end by 7 bases; junction bases not matched to a gene: 9. Germline lookup yields CDR1 SNHLY and CDR2 FYNNEI. This CDR3 spans 15 amino acids. CDR3 sequence reads: CASRLQGNQNSPLHF. For the CDR3, the DNA is TGTGCCAGCAGACTACAGGGGAATCAGAATTCACCCCTCCACTTT.

The chain combines TRBV6-5 with TRBJ1-4, with 12 bases lining up with TRBD1. The ends lost 2 bases at V and 7 bases at J; junction bases unmatched: 5. Germline V gene sequence: CDR1 MNHEY, CDR2 SVGAGI. This CDR3 is built from 16 residues. CDR3 amino acids: CASSYDGDRGREKLFF. Written as DNA, the CDR3 is TGTGCCAGCAGTTACGATGGGGACAGGGGGCGTGAAAAACTGTTTTTT.

V and J are TRBV19 and TRBJ2-3; D not resolved. V dropped 5 bases and J dropped 6 bases, with 9 bases sitting between them. Germline V lookup: CDR1 LNHDA, CDR2 SQIVND (reference sequence). This CDR3 region has 12 residues. The CDR3 spells CASSVHGDTQYF. CDR3 nucleotides: TGTGCCAGTAGTGTACACGGGGATACGCAGTATTTT.

The V call is TRBV7-9, the J call TRBJ2-3; 7 bases fit TRBD1. The CDR3 consists of 16 residues. Germline CDR1 SEHNR, CDR2 FQNEAQ (reference sequence). V gave up 5 bases and J gave up 1 base; unmatched junction bases: 9. The CDR3 DNA reads as TGTGCCAGCAGCCTAGGACAGGCGGAGGGCACAGATACGCAGTATTTT. Amino acids: CASSLGQAEGTDTQYF.

This chain joins TRBV19 and TRBJ1-1; D might be TRBD1 (5 bases). Germline lookup yields CDR1 LNHDA and CDR2 SQIVND (reference sequence). V was cut by 6 bases and J by 4 bases, with 18 bases left in between. This CDR3 has 15 amino acids. The CDR3 DNA reads TGTGCCAGTAGCAACCCGATCGGGGGGTTCACTGAAGCTTTCTTT. Residues: CASSNPIGGFTEAFF.

This rearrangement joins TRBV11-3 to TRBJ2-7; 13 positions agree with TRBD2. Germline V gene lookup returns CDR1 SGHNT and CDR2 YENEEA. This CDR3 region has 16 residues. V shed 4 bases, J shed 0 bases, and the junction held 3 bases outside the gene matches. The CDR3 protein is CASSSGLAGLSYEQYF. The CDR3 DNA reads as TGTGCCAGCAGCTCGGGACTAGCGGGACTCTCCTACGAGCAGTACTTC.